This T cell receptor (beta chain) was found in a study of blood T cell repertoires in COVID-19. About the research overall: Specimens from acute and convalescent COVID-19 originated in the United States, Italy and Spain.

Per the study methods: Using reference gene primer amplification, nucleated cell counts were estimated. Clones were sequenced by immunoSEQ multiplex PCR, and TCRdb holds only the in-frame ones, with some missing. V, J and clone size are those of that table, while D and trimming were read from the DNA. The sample holds 100,000 to 150,000 clones, roughly 80% seen once. A word on this clone: Additional DNA sequences in this sample encode the identical CDR3.

Germline-derived CDR1 and CDR2 are SGHRS and YFSETQ. CDR3 length equals 14 residues. V lost 0 bases and J 5 bases, leaving 11 bases between the germline ends. Sequencing was done on a sample of peripheral blood. This chain joins TRBV5-1 and TRBJ1-1; tentative D call: TRBD1 (5 bases). This receptor was identified in a human donor in a cohort sampled during active COVID-19. The CDR3 loop is CASSLASGGTEAFF. DNA for the CDR3: TGCGCCAGCAGCTTGGCCTCCGGGGGTACTGAAGCTTTCTTT.